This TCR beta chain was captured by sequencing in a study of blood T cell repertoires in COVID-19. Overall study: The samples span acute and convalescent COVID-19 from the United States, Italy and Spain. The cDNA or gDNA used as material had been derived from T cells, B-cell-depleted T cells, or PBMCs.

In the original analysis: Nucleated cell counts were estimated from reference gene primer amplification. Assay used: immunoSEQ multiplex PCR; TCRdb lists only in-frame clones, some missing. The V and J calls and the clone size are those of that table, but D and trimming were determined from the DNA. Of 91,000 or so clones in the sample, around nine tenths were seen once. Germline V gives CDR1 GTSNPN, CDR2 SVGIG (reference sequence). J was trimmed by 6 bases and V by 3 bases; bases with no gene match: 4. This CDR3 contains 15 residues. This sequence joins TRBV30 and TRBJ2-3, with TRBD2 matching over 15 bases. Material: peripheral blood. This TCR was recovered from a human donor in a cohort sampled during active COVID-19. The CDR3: CAWSGLAGGEDTQYF. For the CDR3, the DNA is TGTGCCTGGAGCGGACTAGCGGGGGGGGAGGATACGCAGTATTTT. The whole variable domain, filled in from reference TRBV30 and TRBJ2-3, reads SQTIHQWPATLVQPVGSPLSLECTVEGTSNPNLYWYRQAAGRGLQLLFYSVGIGQISSEVPQNLSASRPQDRQFILSSKKLLLSDSGFYLCAWSGLAGGEDTQYFGPGTRLTVL.